This T cell receptor beta chain was sequenced for a study of PD-1 blockade in mismatch repair-deficient tumors. Study-wide background: All were previously treated, progressing patients with around eleven mismatch repair-deficient cancer types. Broader study findings: Tumor-resident clones, often undetectable pretreatment in blood, expanded then contracted after pembrolizumab.

The table came from immunoSEQ multiplex PCR; TCRdb's copy has only in-frame clones and leaves some out. In the table there are about 79,000 clones, approximately 81% of which are singletons. As for this clone: No antigen is known for it.

The CDR3 contains 14 residues. The trim removed 5 bases at V and 3 bases at J, leaving 4 bases unmatched. Per the germline V gene, CDR1 is SGHRS and CDR2 is YFSETQ. Sample: peripheral blood, taken 44 weeks after starting pembrolizumab. The rearrangement joins TRBV5-1 to TRBJ1-2, with TRBD1 matching 10 bases. The clonotype originates from an adult with mismatch repair-deficient cancer. The DNA for the CDR3 is TGCGCCAGCAGGACAGGGGGCGCGGACTATGGCTACACCTTC. Translation gives CASRTGGADYGYTF.